This note documents a single TCR beta chain sequence. Both TCR beta VDJ combination and CDR3 sequence profiling were carried out. Genomic DNA was the template for this profiling. TCRdb ran MiXCR on the reads and lists one entry per CDR3 protein. In the table there are roughly 300,000 distinct CDR3 sequences, roughly half of which are singletons. This entry is derived from a study of CD8+CD57+ T cells in acquired aplastic anemia. Background on the study: DNA per sorted CD4+ or CD8+ sample ranged about 0.17 to 30 ug, averaging 3.2 ug.

The receptor was isolated from a human donor with severe aplastic anemia or a healthy control (not recorded which). Sequencing was done on a sample of sorted CD4+, CD8+, or CD8+CD57+ T cells (not recorded which) from PBMCs.

The CDR3 DNA is TGCAGTGCTGTTACTCGACAGGGGGACTCTCAGCCCCAGCATTTT. This codes for CSAVTRQGDSQPQHF. The chain employs TRBV20-1 and TRBJ1-5; 9 bases agree with TRBD1. The CDR3 runs 15 residues. J gave up 6 bases and V 5 bases, and 11 bases lay outside the gene matches. The V gene's germline CDR1 is DFQATT and CDR2 SNEGSKA (reference sequence).